The 30 T cell receptor beta chains listed next were all sequenced from one sample in a study of T-cell reconstitution after alpha-beta-depleted transplantation in children. The TCRbeta library incorporated unique molecular identifiers. TCRdb called the PCR reads again in MiXCR, with one record for every CDR3 protein. The sample lists about 980,000 distinct CDR3 sequences, around 30% occurring once. Source: PBMCs, mostly from graft donor cells, taken 360 days after TCRalphabeta/CD19-depleted stem cell transplant. The receptors were gathered from a boy younger than two who had a stem cell transplant for SCID, so the T cells may come from the graft donor.

The CDR3, as DNA: TGTGCCAGCAGTTTTGTATACGACTCACCCCTCCACTTT. This translates into CASSFVYDSPLHF. V and J are TRBV27 and TRBJ1-6, with D unresolved. The CDR3 is made up of 13 amino acids. V was shortened by 3 bases and J by 10 bases, with 10 bases between the two germline ends. Germline V CDR1 and CDR2: MNHEY, SMNVEV (reference sequence).

J is TRBJ1-5 and V is TRBV4-1; a possible D gene is TRBD1 (6 bases). Germline assignment: CDR1 MGHRA and CDR2 YSYEKL. Trimming shortened V by 3 bases and J by 3 bases, and 18 bases separated the two germline ends. The CDR3 spans 17 residues. CDR3 in amino acids: CASSHQIIDRNNQPQHF. As DNA, the CDR3 is TGCGCCAGCAGCCATCAAATTATTGACAGGAACAATCAGCCCCAGCATTTT.

The J gene is TRBJ2-3, the V gene TRBV4-1; a possible D gene is TRBD2 (5 bases). The V end was cut by 0 bases, the J end by 0 bases, with 13 bases between. The CDR3 is 17 amino acids. Germline assignment: CDR1 MGHRA and CDR2 YSYEKL. DNA for the CDR3: TGCGCCAGCAGCCAAGATGTGCTAGCTTGGAGCACAGATACGCAGTATTTT. It specifies CASSQDVLAWSTDTQYF.

The DNA of the CDR3 is TGTGCCAGCAGTTTAGTAGGAGGCGGCGCGGCTTTCTTT. Amino acids: CASSLVGGGAAFF. The chain carries TRBV28 and TRBJ1-1; no reliable D call. V dropped 2 bases and J dropped 11 bases, with 15 bases sitting between them. The CDR3 runs 13 residues. The V gene's germline CDR1 is MDHEN and CDR2 SYDVKM.

The V and J genes are TRBV10-3 and TRBJ1-2; tentatively, D is TRBD1 (5 bases). The germline V and J ends were trimmed by 3 bases and 8 bases, with 16 bases remaining between them. Per germline, CDR1 ENHRY and CDR2 SYGVKD. The length of the CDR3 is 14 residues. This chain's CDR3 is CAISDFDSRGGYTF. The CDR3, as DNA: TGTGCCATCAGTGACTTTGACAGCCGGGGGGGCTACACCTTC.

The chain uses TRBV4-1 and TRBJ2-1; 14 bases agree with TRBD2. The CDR3 length is 16 residues. V gave up 2 bases and J gave up 7 bases; unmatched junction bases: 4. In germline, CDR1 is MGHRA, CDR2 YSYEKL. CDR3 sequence (DNA): TGCGCCAGCAGCCAACCCGGGACTAGCGGGGGTAATGAGCAGTTCTTC. It is translated as CASSQPGTSGGNEQFF.

This clonotype has just a few counts. DNA for the CDR3: TGCGCCAGCAGCGACGGACTAGCGGCAACCTACAATGAGCAGTTCTTC. Its translation: CASSDGLAATYNEQFF. The V and J genes are TRBV5-1 and TRBJ2-1, with 10 bases aligning to TRBD2. Germline V gives CDR1 SGHRS, CDR2 YFSETQ. CDR3 length: 16 residues. With 4 bases clipped from V and 2 bases from J, the junction kept 6 bases outside the gene matches.

This clonotype was seen more than once but under ten times. The chain has TRBV10-3 and TRBJ2-5; 12 positions agree with TRBD1. The CDR3 is 15 amino acids. V gave up 4 bases and J gave up 2 bases; unmatched junction bases: 2. Germline V gene lookup returns CDR1 ENHRY and CDR2 SYGVKD. CDR3 bases: TGTGCCATCAGTGGGGACAGGGGGCAACAAGAGACCCAGTACTTC. It yields the protein CAISGDRGQQETQYF.

This clonotype showed up just a few times. The chain joins TRBV12-3 or TRBV12-4 to TRBJ2-6; D ambiguous. V was shortened by 2 bases and J by 0 bases, with 8 bases between the two germline ends. This CDR3 spans 16 amino acids. The CDR3 is CASSLFGFSGANVLTF. The CDR3 DNA reads as TGTGCCAGCAGTTTATTTGGTTTCTCTGGGGCCAACGTCCTGACTTTC.

V and J are TRBV11-1 and TRBJ2-2, with TRBD2 identical over 13 bases. Per the germline V gene, CDR1 is SGHAT and CDR2 is FQDESV (reference sequence). The ends lost 7 bases at V and 0 bases at J; junction bases unmatched: 8. CDR3 size: 18 residues. The CDR3 loop is CASNLLAGGTANTGELFF. The CDR3 coding sequence is TGTGCCAGCAACCTACTAGCGGGGGGGACCGCGAACACCGGGGAGCTGTTTTTT.

J is TRBJ2-3 and V is TRBV7-2; possibly TRBD1 for D (6 bases). Germline V lookup: CDR1 SGHTA, CDR2 FQGNSA. The CDR3 is made up of 14 amino acids. Trimming took off 0 bases at V and 9 bases at J, with 13 bases between the two ends. The CDR3 loop is CASSLAGARGTQYF. In DNA, the CDR3 is TGTGCCAGCAGCTTAGCGGGTGCGAGGGGGACGCAGTATTTT. Full variable domain (missing parts from reference TRBV7-2 and TRBJ2-3): GAGVSQSPSNKVTEKGKDVELRCDPISGHTALYWYRQSLGQGLEFLIYFQGNSAPDKSGLPSDRFSAERTGGSVSTLTIQRTQQEDSAVYLCASSLAGARGTQYFGPGTRLTVL.

This sequence joins TRBV10-3 and TRBJ2-1; TRBD2 aligns across 11 bases. The junction had 5 bases not matched to a gene; V was cut back by 2 bases and J by 5 bases. The germline CDR1 and CDR2 sequences are ENHRY and SYGVKD. The length of the CDR3 is 16 residues. CDR3 sequence (DNA): TGTGCCATCAGTGAGCTTGGACTAGCGGGCAACAATGAGCAGTTCTTC. Translated, it gives CAISELGLAGNNEQFF.

This clonotype was recorded a few times. This chain links TRBV5-1 with TRBJ2-4; TRBD2 is a possible D gene (5 bases). CDR1 SGHRS and CDR2 YFSETQ come from the germline V gene. CDR3 length: 16 amino acids. V gave up 1 base and J gave up 0 bases, with 11 bases separating them. The CDR3 loop reads CASSLLSGIAKNIQYF. The DNA of the CDR3 is TGCGCCAGCAGCTTGCTCTCGGGAATAGCCAAAAACATTCAGTACTTC. Together with reference TRBV5-1 and TRBJ2-4, the CDR3 gives the full variable domain: KAGVTQTPRYLIKTRGQQVTLSCSPISGHRSVSWYQQTPGQGLQFLFEYFSETQRNKGNFPGRFSGRQFSNSRSEMNVSTLELGDSALYLCASSLLSGIAKNIQYFGAGTRLSVL.

The chain recombines TRBV20-1 with TRBJ2-2; 12 positions match TRBD1. Per germline, CDR1 DFQATT and CDR2 SNEGSKA (reference sequence). V gave up 3 bases and J gave up 7 bases; unmatched junction bases: 6. There are 15 residues in the CDR3. Here the CDR3 reads CSARERDRGRGELFF. The CDR3 bases are TGCAGTGCTAGGGAAAGGGACAGGGGGCGCGGGGAGCTGTTTTTT.

The V and J genes are TRBV5-8 and TRBJ2-5, with TRBD2 matching over 12 bases. This CDR3 is 17 amino acids long. Germline CDR1 and CDR2: SGHTS and YDEGEE. The J segment lost 0 bases and the V segment lost 4 bases, leaving 7 bases of the junction unmatched. The CDR3: CASSAGLAGFYQETQYF. As DNA, the CDR3 is TGTGCCAGCAGCGCCGGACTAGCGGGATTTTACCAAGAGACCCAGTACTTC.

This clonotype was seen just once. This sequence joins TRBV2 and TRBJ2-1; D remains ambiguous. Germline V gene lookup returns CDR1 SNHLY and CDR2 FYNNEI. The CDR3 is 13 amino acids. Deletions cut 11 bases from V and 2 bases from J, with 13 bases between. DNA for the CDR3: TGTGCCGGAGCTCGGGCCCCCTACAATGAGCAGTTCTTC. Its translation is CAGARAPYNEQFF. The full variable domain, rest sourced from reference TRBV2 and TRBJ2-1, is EPEVTQTPSHQVTQMGQEVILRCVPISNHLYFYWYRQILGQKVEFLVSFYNNEISEKSEIFDDQFSVERPDGSNFTLKIRSTKLEDSAMYFCAGARAPYNEQFFGPGTRLTVL.

This clonotype was counted only a few times. The V and J genes are TRBV7-2 and TRBJ2-2; D possibly corresponds to TRBD1 (5 bases). The V gene's germline CDR1 is SGHTA and CDR2 FQGNSA. V lost 5 bases, J lost 6 bases, and 19 bases lay in between. The CDR3 consists of 16 residues. CDR3 region: CASSGEVYQGAGELFF. The CDR3 DNA reads TGTGCCAGCAGCGGAGAGGTGTATCAGGGCGCCGGGGAGCTGTTTTTT.

This clonotype showed up just a few times. V usage is TRBV10-3 and J usage is TRBJ1-2; D not resolved. Trimming removed 10 bases from V and 8 bases from J, with 26 bases in between. Germline V lookup: CDR1 ENHRY, CDR2 SYGVKD. The CDR3 consists of 15 residues. This CDR3 is CATGGQSSNTGGYTF. The CDR3 bases are TGTGCCACCGGTGGGCAGTCCTCTAATACTGGGGGCTACACCTTC.

CDR3 sequence: CASSQGAGNSYEQYF. The DNA for the CDR3 is TGCGCCAGCAGCCAAGGGGCAGGGAACTCCTACGAGCAGTACTTC. This sequence joins TRBV4-1 and TRBJ2-7; TRBD1 is a possible D gene (5 bases). Germline V gene sequence: CDR1 MGHRA, CDR2 YSYEKL. V was trimmed by 1 base and J by 0 bases, leaving 10 bases between them. The CDR3 covers 15 residues.

The V call is TRBV5-1, the J call TRBJ2-1; D remains unclear. The germline V gene has CDR1 SGHRS and CDR2 YFSETQ. The V gene lost 2 bases and the J gene lost 5 bases, with 8 bases spanning the gap. This CDR3 contains 13 residues. CDR3 nucleotides: TGCGCCAGCAGCTTCGACTGGGACAATGAGCAGTTCTTC. It specifies CASSFDWDNEQFF.

A few counts support this clonotype. The genes are TRBV20-1 and TRBJ2-3; D gene unclear. The germline V and J ends were trimmed by 6 bases and 0 bases, with 7 bases remaining between them. There are 12 residues in the CDR3. Germline V gives CDR1 DFQATT, CDR2 SNEGSKA (reference sequence). The CDR3 region has the DNA TGCAGTGCCAAGCGAAGCACAGATACGCAGTATTTT. It translates to CSAKRSTDTQYF.

The rearrangement joins TRBV23-1 to TRBJ2-1; 12 nucleotides agree with TRBD2. TRBV23-1 is known as an ORF, though its function is uncertain. The CDR3 runs 15 residues. The ends lost 8 bases at V and 4 bases at J; junction bases unmatched: 6. This chain's CDR3 is CASLETSGGYNEQFF. As DNA, the CDR3 is TGCGCCAGCCTGGAGACTAGCGGGGGATACAATGAGCAGTTCTTC.

The chain employs TRBV20-1 and TRBJ2-5, with no clear D. Trimming shortened V by 3 bases and J by 3 bases, and 8 bases separated the two germline ends. Germline-derived CDR1 and CDR2 are DFQATT and SNEGSKA (reference sequence). The CDR3 spans 12 residues. The CDR3 sequence: CSASWLEETQYF. The CDR3 coding sequence is TGCAGTGCTAGTTGGCTGGAAGAGACCCAGTACTTC.

This clonotype was counted at least ten times. The chain employs TRBV9 and TRBJ2-7; either TRBD1 or TRBD2 may supply D (5 bases each). CDR1 is SGDLS, CDR2 YYNGEE, per germline. The V end was cut by 4 bases, the J end by 8 bases, with 16 bases between. The CDR3 consists of 13 residues. The CDR3 region is CASSPGDQGKQYF. In DNA form, the CDR3 reads TGTGCCAGCAGCCCCGGGGATCAGGGTAAGCAGTACTTC.

This clonotype was detected only a few times. The chain has TRBV20-1 and TRBJ2-3; 8 nucleotides line up with TRBD2. V was pared by 3 bases and J by 1 base, with 3 bases of the junction left unmatched. From germline, CDR1 is DFQATT and CDR2 SNEGSKA (reference sequence). CDR3 length equals 14 residues. CDR3 DNA sequence: TGCAGTGCTAGGGAAGCGGGGGGCACAGATACGCAGTATTTT. Residues: CSAREAGGTDTQYF.

This clonotype was counted a few times. The chain has TRBV6-1 and TRBJ1-1; D gene uncertain. The germline V and J ends were trimmed by 5 bases and 0 bases, with 13 bases remaining between them. CDR1 is MNHNS, CDR2 SASEGT, per germline. The CDR3 has 15 amino acids. The CDR3 nucleotides read TGTGCCAGCAGTCTAATTTCAGGATTGAACACTGAAGCTTTCTTT. Amino acid sequence: CASSLISGLNTEAFF.

This clonotype was detected a few times. The chain is built from TRBV2 and TRBJ2-1; no reliable D call. V was clipped by 5 bases and J by 5 bases, with 13 bases between them. Looked up from germline, CDR1 is SNHLY and CDR2 is FYNNEI. The CDR3 totals 14 residues. CDR3 in DNA: TGTGCCAGCAGTAGTCAGCCGCTCGACAATGAGCAGTTCTTC. Translation gives CASSSQPLDNEQFF.

The V and J genes are TRBV5-1 and TRBJ1-2, with D hard to call. Per the germline V gene, CDR1 is SGHRS and CDR2 is YFSETQ. The CDR3 contains 15 residues. Deletions cut 0 bases from V and 4 bases from J, with 13 bases between. As DNA, the CDR3 is TGCGCCAGCAGCTTGGACATCTTCTACCTCTATGGCTACACCTTC. Amino acids: CASSLDIFYLYGYTF.

This clonotype was detected only a few times. V and J are TRBV6-1 and TRBJ1-2; D is perhaps TRBD1 (5 bases). This CDR3 is built from 15 residues. Trimming cost V 3 bases and J 0 bases, with 11 bases left between them. From germline, CDR1 is MNHNS and CDR2 SASEGT. CDR3 nucleotides: TGTGCCAGCAGTGAGGGACTCGTAGCTAACTATGGCTACACCTTC. It translates to CASSEGLVANYGYTF.

This clonotype appeared a few times. V is TRBV29-1 and J is TRBJ2-2, with unresolved D. Germline V gene lookup returns CDR1 SQVTM and CDR2 ANQGSEA. The V end was cut by 4 bases, the J end by 3 bases, with 3 bases between. This CDR3 contains 11 residues. CDR3 sequence reads: CSVADTGELFF. CDR3 DNA: TGCAGCGTTGCGGACACCGGGGAGCTGTTTTTT.